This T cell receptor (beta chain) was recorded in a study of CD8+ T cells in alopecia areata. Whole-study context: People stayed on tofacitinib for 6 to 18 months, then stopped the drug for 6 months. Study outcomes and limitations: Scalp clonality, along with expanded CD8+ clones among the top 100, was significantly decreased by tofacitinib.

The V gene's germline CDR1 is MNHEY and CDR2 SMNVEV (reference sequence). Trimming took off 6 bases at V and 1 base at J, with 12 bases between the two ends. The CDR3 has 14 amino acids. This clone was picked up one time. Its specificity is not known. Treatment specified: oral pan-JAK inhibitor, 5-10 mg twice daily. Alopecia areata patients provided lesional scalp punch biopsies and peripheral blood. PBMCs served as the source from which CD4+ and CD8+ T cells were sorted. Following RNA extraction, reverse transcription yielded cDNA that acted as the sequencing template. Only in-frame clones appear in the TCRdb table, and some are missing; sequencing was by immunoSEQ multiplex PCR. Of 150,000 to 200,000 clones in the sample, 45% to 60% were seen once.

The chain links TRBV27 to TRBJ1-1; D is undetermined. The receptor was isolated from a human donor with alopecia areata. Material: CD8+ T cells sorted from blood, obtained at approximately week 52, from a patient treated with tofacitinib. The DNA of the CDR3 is TGTGCCAGCAGAACAGTTGGGAAGAACACTGAAGCTTTCTTT. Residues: CASRTVGKNTEAFF.